The next 13 T cell receptor beta chains were all read from a single sample in a study of cytomegalovirus exposure and HLA in healthy donors. Vbeta (60) and Jbeta (13) primers were used in the PCR. Sequencing used immunoSEQ multiplex PCR; TCRdb keeps in-frame clones, though not all of them. The table has 250,000 to 350,000 clones, roughly 80% seen once. Sequencing used PBMCs. The receptors were sampled from a girl aged 2-10 years in good health and CMV-seronegative.

This clone was detected only a few times. A read error may account for a junction end that differs from germline. The V gene is TRBV28, the J gene TRBJ1-1; 7 nucleotides agree with TRBD1. Germline V gene lookup returns CDR1 MDHEN and CDR2 SYDVKM. The CDR3 spans 12 residues. The CDR3 protein is CASRTSDRDFHF. CDR3 nucleotides: TGTGCCAGCAGGACCTCCGACAGGGATTTTCACTTT.

The chain links TRBV4-1 to TRBJ1-5; the match to TRBD1 covers 8 bases. With V trimmed by 7 bases and J by 4 bases, 12 bases remained unmatched. The germline gives CDR1 MGHRA, CDR2 YSYEKL. The CDR3 spans 16 residues. The CDR3 coding sequence is TGCGCCAGCACTTCCTTCCCGGACAGGGAAAATCAGCCCCAGCATTTT. The encoded protein is CASTSFPDRENQPQHF.

The rearrangement uses TRBV4-1 and TRBJ2-7, with D perhaps matching TRBD1 (6 bases). The CDR3 loop spans 18 amino acids. Germline CDR1 and CDR2: MGHRA and YSYEKL. Trimming removed 1 base from V and 4 bases from J, with 23 bases in between. DNA of the CDR3: TGCGCCAGCAGCCAAGTCCATTCGAGACAGGCGTCCGTGTACGAGCAGTACTTC. It codes for CASSQVHSRQASVYEQYF.

This rearrangement joins TRBV2 to TRBJ1-4; D possibly corresponds to TRBD1 (5 bases). This CDR3 comprises 15 residues. V lost 4 bases to trimming and J lost 6 bases, with 15 bases between them. The germline V gene encodes CDR1 SNHLY and CDR2 FYNNEI. The CDR3 here is CASSVGHRVDEKLFF. In DNA, the CDR3 is TGTGCCAGCAGTGTAGGACATCGGGTAGATGAAAAACTGTTTTTT.

This clone was seen once. The chain couples TRBV28 to TRBJ2-3, with a tentative D call TRBD1 (5 bases). Germline CDR1 and CDR2: MDHEN and SYDVKM. The CDR3 sequence is 16 residues long. Trimming shortened V by 7 bases and J by 2 bases, and 19 bases separated the two germline ends. In DNA form, the CDR3 reads TGTGCCAGCACTGTGACAGACCCAATACACACAGATACGCAGTATTTT. This translates into CASTVTDPIHTDTQYF.

J is TRBJ2-7 and V is TRBV19; TRBD2 might be the D (5 bases). The CDR3 contains 14 residues. Trimming stripped 5 bases from V and 4 bases from J, with 15 bases between. Germline V gene lookup returns CDR1 LNHDA and CDR2 SQIVND (reference sequence). CDR3 DNA sequence: TGTGCCAGTAGTCGAGGCGGGCTTACGTACGAGCAGTACTTC. It encodes CASSRGGLTYEQYF.

The chain links TRBV9 to TRBJ2-7, with TRBD1 matching 7 bases. Germline V gene lookup returns CDR1 SGDLS and CDR2 YYNGEE. V dropped 4 bases and J dropped 2; count of bases not matched to a gene: 6. The CDR3 spans 14 residues. Here the CDR3 reads CASSPWDRTYEQYF. The DNA of the CDR3 is TGTGCCAGCAGCCCATGGGACAGAACCTACGAGCAGTACTTC. Supplemented by reference TRBV9 and TRBJ2-7, the full variable domain reads DSGVTQTPKHLITATGQRVTLRCSPRSGDLSVYWYQQSLDQGLQFLIQYYNGEERAKGNILERFSAQQFPDLHSELNLSSLELGDSALYFCASSPWDRTYEQYFGPGTRLTVT.

The rearrangement links TRBV13 to TRBJ1-4; weak D call: TRBD1 (5 bases). From germline, CDR1 is PRHDT and CDR2 FYEKMQ (reference sequence). V lost 3 bases and J lost 5, with 10 bases in between. CDR3 length: 14 residues. The CDR3 bases are TGTGCCAGCAGCTTTCTGGCAGGGAATGAAAAACTGTTTTTT. Translated, it gives CASSFLAGNEKLFF.

The genes are TRBV9 and TRBJ2-5; TRBD1 agrees at 12 bases. Germline CDR1 is SGDLS and CDR2 is YYNGEE. CDR3 length: 19 residues. The V segment lost 4 bases and the J segment 4 bases; nucleotides outside the gene matches: 17. CDR3: CASSPVPGQGAPSGETQYF. The CDR3 DNA reads TGTGCCAGCAGCCCGGTGCCGGGACAGGGGGCGCCCAGCGGAGAGACCCAGTACTTC. Drawing the rest from reference TRBV9 and TRBJ2-5, the complete variable domain is DSGVTQTPKHLITATGQRVTLRCSPRSGDLSVYWYQQSLDQGLQFLIQYYNGEERAKGNILERFSAQQFPDLHSELNLSSLELGDSALYFCASSPVPGQGAPSGETQYFGPGTRLLVL.

The rearrangement joins TRBV7-3 to TRBJ2-7, with TRBD1 matching 9 bases. Germline V gives CDR1 SGHTA, CDR2 FQGTGA. V shed 5 bases and J 1 base; nucleotides not matched to a gene: 3. CDR3 length: 14 residues. The CDR3 sequence: CASSPGTGSYEQYF. The CDR3, as DNA: TGTGCCAGCAGCCCCGGGACAGGGTCCTACGAGCAGTACTTC.

The J gene is TRBJ1-2, the V gene TRBV18, with D perhaps matching TRBD1 (5 bases). Germline CDR1 KGHSH, CDR2 LQKENI. V was clipped by 1 base and J by 6 bases, with 15 bases between them. The CDR3 is 15 amino acids. The CDR3 loop is CASSPREGSGHGYTF. In DNA, the CDR3 is TGTGCCAGCTCACCACGGGAGGGGTCGGGTCATGGCTACACCTTC.

V and J are TRBV28 and TRBJ1-5; D unresolved. Germline CDR1 MDHEN, CDR2 SYDVKM. The germline V and J ends were trimmed by 5 bases and 7 bases, with 18 bases remaining between them. The CDR3 is 15 residues long. CDR3: CASSTKVTGKQPQHF. CDR3 bases: TGTGCCAGCAGTACAAAGGTAACCGGGAAACAGCCCCAGCATTTT.

Here the CDR3 DNA reads TGCAGCGTTGGTGCAGGGCCTATGAGAGATACGCAGTATTTT. Protein product: CSVGAGPMRDTQYF. This chain uses TRBV29-1 with TRBJ2-3; a weak D match, TRBD1 (5 bases). The germline V gene encodes CDR1 SQVTM and CDR2 ANQGSEA. V lost 4 bases, J lost 5 bases, and 16 bases lay in between. The CDR3 is made up of 14 amino acids.